This T cell receptor beta chain was captured by sequencing in a study of OX40 agonist ivuxolimab in advanced cancers. Background on the study: A diagnosis of hepatocellular carcinoma, melanoma, renal cell or head and neck cancer was present in dose-escalation patients. The study reported partial responses in three patients: one hepatocellular carcinoma, two cutaneous melanoma.

Generated by immunoSEQ multiplex PCR, the TCRdb table keeps only in-frame clones and is missing some. There are 70,000 to 85,000 clones in the sample; around four fifths occur only once, and almost 6% lies in the top ten. Points on this clone: Its target is unknown.

This CDR3 is 12 amino acids long. Per the germline V gene, CDR1 is SNHLY and CDR2 is FYNNEI. The V end was cut by 4 bases, the J end by 3 bases, with 3 bases between. Notes on the study in general: Clonal expansion was among the lowest in partial responders at 0.1-3.0 mg/kg, especially CD8+.

The clonotype originates from an adult with an advanced solid tumor such as melanoma, head and neck, liver or kidney cancer. V is TRBV2 and J is TRBJ2-2; D gene uncertain. The sample in question was CD4+ or CD8+ T cells sorted from blood, obtained in a trial of the OX40 agonist ivuxolimab. The CDR3 DNA follows: TGTGCCAGCAGTGTGGACACCGGGGAGCTGTTTTTT. Translation gives CASSVDTGELFF.